This entry lists 30 T cell receptor beta chains sequenced from one sample in a study of T cell repertoires in cytomegalovirus infection. TCRdb re-derived calls from the reads in MiXCR, one entry per CDR3 protein. Here the sample spans 900,000 to 950,000 distinct CDR3 sequences, around 30% being singletons. These receptors lack a known antigen. The specimen comprised cultured CD8+ T cells from PBMCs, sampled from culture after CMV antigen stimulation. The receptors stem from a human donor in good health (CMV status not recorded). Some clones in this sample may be carry-over from other donors' samples.

The rearrangement uses TRBV27 and TRBJ2-2; 8 nucleotides agree with TRBD2. Germline lookup yields CDR1 MNHEY and CDR2 SMNVEV (reference sequence). The CDR3 sequence is 15 residues long. The V segment lost 7 bases and the J segment 7 bases; nucleotides outside the gene matches: 11. The CDR3 sequence: CASIRDGGADGELFF. The CDR3 nucleotides read TGTGCCAGCATCAGGGACGGGGGGGCGGACGGGGAGCTGTTTTTT.

This clonotype was seen a few times. This sequence joins TRBV12-3 or TRBV12-4 and TRBJ1-2, with no clear D. CDR3 size: 13 residues. V was clipped by 5 bases and J by 5 bases, with 12 bases between them. Here the CDR3 DNA reads TGTGCCAGCAGTCCTCAGTTCACTTATGGCTACACCTTC. Translation: CASSPQFTYGYTF.

On this clonotype itself: The junction departs from the called germline gene at one end, perhaps through a read error. V and J are TRBV6-8 and TRBJ2-2; maybe TRBD2 (5 bases). Germline assignment: CDR1 MNHGY and CDR2 SAAAGT. The CDR3 sequence is 14 residues long. CDR3 DNA: TGTGCCAGCACCTTGACGGGGAACACCGGGGAGCTGCTTTTT. As protein: CASTLTGNTGELLF.

This clonotype was picked up a small number of times. V and J are TRBV28 and TRBJ2-1; possibly TRBD2 for D (5 bases). CDR1 MDHEN and CDR2 SYDVKM come from the germline V gene. Between the trimmed V and J ends, which lost 7 bases and 4 bases, there was a span of 17 bases. This CDR3 spans 15 amino acids. CDR3 protein: CASTFEEAVYNEQFF. The CDR3 DNA reads as TGTGCCAGCACCTTCGAGGAGGCAGTATACAATGAGCAGTTCTTC.

The table lists this clonotype with a few counts. The chain combines TRBV27 with TRBJ2-7; D unclear. The CDR3 has 12 amino acids. CDR1 MNHEY and CDR2 SMNVEV come from the germline V gene (reference sequence). The V gene lost 4 bases and the J gene lost 4 bases, with 8 bases spanning the gap. CDR3 bases: TGTGCCAGCAGTTACGACACTTACGAGCAGTACTTC. It yields the protein CASSYDTYEQYF.

DNA for the CDR3: TGCGCCAGCAGCCAAGAGGCACAGGGTGAGTGGGGCAATCAGCCCCAGCATTTT. It is translated as CASSQEAQGEWGNQPQHF. This chain connects TRBV4-3 to TRBJ1-5; a weak D match, TRBD1 (6 bases). The V gene's germline CDR1 is LGHNA and CDR2 YSLEER. Trimming took off 0 bases at V and 2 bases at J, with 17 bases between the two ends. CDR3 length: 18 amino acids.

J is TRBJ1-5 and V is TRBV27; D unresolved. Germline CDR1 MNHEY, CDR2 SMNVEV (reference sequence). Deletions cut 2 bases from V and 4 bases from J, with 6 bases between. CDR3 length: 13 residues. In DNA form, the CDR3 reads TGTGCCAGCAGTTTACTCTGGAATCAGCCCCAGCATTTT. Translating gives CASSLLWNQPQHF.

This clonotype was counted between two and nine times. The chain couples TRBV4-1 to TRBJ1-5, with D possibly TRBD1 on 6 matching bases. The ends were cut back, 4 bases at V and 0 bases at J, with 16 bases in the middle. Germline-derived CDR1 and CDR2 are MGHRA and YSYEKL. CDR3 length equals 17 residues. CDR3: CASSPAFTGFSNQPQHF. CDR3 in DNA: TGCGCCAGCAGCCCTGCGTTTACAGGGTTTAGCAATCAGCCCCAGCATTTT.

This clonotype was seen a handful of times. This chain joins TRBV24-1 and TRBJ2-3; D is uncertain. Germline V lookup: CDR1 KGHDR, CDR2 SFDVKD. V gave up 4 bases and J gave up 6 bases, with 10 bases separating them. The CDR3 spans 13 residues. The CDR3 DNA sequence: TGTGCCACCAGTGACCCTATCGGGGATACGCAGTATTTT. It encodes CATSDPIGDTQYF.

This clonotype was found a few times. The rearrangement joins TRBV28 to TRBJ1-6; unclear D gene. V was pared by 10 bases and J by 0 bases, with 10 bases between. Germline-derived CDR1 and CDR2 are MDHEN and SYDVKM. The CDR3 covers 14 residues. Here the CDR3 reads CATAEDSYNSPLHF. The CDR3 DNA reads as TGTGCCACCGCGGAGGACTCCTATAATTCACCCCTCCACTTT.

Ten or more counts support this clonotype. The chain is built from TRBV7-2 and TRBJ1-1; 7 bases fit TRBD1. V lost 4 bases and J lost 1; bases outside the gene matches: 6. From germline, CDR1 is SGHTA and CDR2 FQGNSA. The CDR3 spans 15 residues. In DNA, the CDR3 is TGTGCCAGCAGCTCGCATAGGACAGGGAACACTGAAGCTTTCTTT. Translating gives CASSSHRTGNTEAFF.

There are many counts of this clonotype. The chain has TRBV28 and TRBJ2-6; weak D call: TRBD2 (6 bases). The CDR3 totals 18 residues. Germline lookup yields CDR1 MDHEN and CDR2 SYDVKM. V dropped 1 base and J dropped 1 base, with 14 bases sitting between them. In DNA form, the CDR3 reads TGTGCCAGCAGTTTATTCGGGGGTGAGGCATCTGGGGCCAACGTCCTGACTTTC. It yields the protein CASSLFGGEASGANVLTF.

This chain connects TRBV27 to TRBJ1-1, with a possible D match to TRBD1 (6 bases). This CDR3 contains 13 residues. In germline, CDR1 is MNHEY, CDR2 SMNVEV (reference sequence). Trimming removed 6 bases at V and 6 bases at J, with 14 bases between. The DNA for the CDR3 is TGTGCCAGCAGAGTGGACAGATCCTCTGAAGCTTTCTTT. It yields the protein CASRVDRSSEAFF.

The rearrangement uses TRBV5-5 and TRBJ2-7; D possibly corresponds to TRBD2 (5 bases). Germline V gene lookup returns CDR1 SGHKS and CDR2 YYEKEE (reference sequence). V was shortened by 4 bases and J by 2 bases, with 10 bases between the two germline ends. There are 13 residues in the CDR3. CDR3 sequence reads: CASSPGAAYEQYV. The CDR3 DNA reads as TGTGCCAGCAGCCCAGGAGCGGCCTACGAGCAGTACGTC.

This CDR3 is CASSLQGPAVGYTF. The CDR3 DNA is TGTGCCAGCAGCTTACAGGGCCCGGCGGTGGGCTACACCTTC. V and J are TRBV7-3 and TRBJ1-2; a possible D gene is TRBD1 (5 bases). V shed 2 bases and J shed 8 bases, with 15 bases lying between them. CDR1 and CDR2 (germline): SGHTA, FQGTGA. This CDR3 has 14 amino acids.

This clonotype was recorded at least ten times. The rearrangement links TRBV7-4 to TRBJ1-5; D might be TRBD1 (6 bases). CDR1 is SGHVT, CDR2 SQSDAQ, per germline. The germline V and J ends were trimmed by 3 bases and 2 bases, with 14 bases remaining between them. This CDR3 region has 16 residues. CDR3 nucleotide sequence: TGTGCCAGCAGCTTCCTGGACAGTCAAGGCAATCAGCCCCAGCATTTT. Its translation is CASSFLDSQGNQPQHF.

In its sample, this clonotype was seen a few times. The chain joins TRBV10-3 to TRBJ1-2, with D tentatively TRBD1 (6 bases). The V end was cut by 8 bases, the J end by 11 bases, with 21 bases between. Germline V CDR1 and CDR2: ENHRY, SYGVKD. The CDR3 is made up of 13 amino acids. Here the CDR3 DNA reads TGTGCCATCCTTTTGGGCGGGGGGCGCGAATACACCTTC. Its protein product is CAILLGGGREYTF.

This clonotype came up a few times. V gene TRBV27 combines with J gene TRBJ2-1; D may be TRBD1 or TRBD2 (6 bases each). The V gene lost 2 bases and the J gene lost 1 base, with 12 bases spanning the gap. Looked up from germline, CDR1 is MNHEY and CDR2 is SMNVEV (reference sequence). The CDR3 has 16 amino acids. In DNA, the CDR3 is TGTGCCAGCAGTTTAAACGGGGGCGCTTCCTACAATGAGCAGTTCTTC. This gives the protein CASSLNGGASYNEQFF.

As concerns this clonotype: The junction does not match germline at one end; this may be a read error. The rearrangement joins TRBV6-1 to TRBJ2-5; no clear D. The CDR3 spans 14 residues. Looked up from germline, CDR1 is MNHNS and CDR2 is SASEGT. The DNA of the CDR3 is TGTGTCAGCAGTGAAGTGGGAAGTCGAGAGACCCAGTACTTC. This translates into CVSSEVGSRETQYF.

This clonotype was picked up a small number of times. The genes are TRBV4-3 and TRBJ2-1; TRBD1 aligns across 7 bases. V dropped 4 bases and J dropped 3; count of bases not matched to a gene: 6. The germline V gene encodes CDR1 LGHNA and CDR2 YSLEER. The CDR3 runs to 15 residues. CDR3 DNA: TGCGCCAGCAGCCCCGACAGGGATTTCTACAATGAGCAGTTCTTC. This translates into CASSPDRDFYNEQFF.

With regard to this clonotype: One end of the junction fails to match germline, which may point to a read error. The chain joins TRBV7-6 to TRBJ1-2; 8 bases match TRBD1. This CDR3 contains 16 residues. Germline CDR1 and CDR2: SGHVS and FNYEAQ. The CDR3 spells CVSSLAAQTGDYGYTF. The CDR3 DNA reads TGTGTCAGCAGCTTAGCAGCTCAGACAGGGGACTATGGCTACACCTTC.

This clonotype was seen only a few times. The chain combines TRBV28 with TRBJ1-6; TRBD1 aligns across 9 bases. The V segment lost 0 bases and the J segment 6 bases; nucleotides outside the gene matches: 6. CDR1 is MDHEN, CDR2 SYDVKM, per germline. The CDR3 sequence is 17 residues long. The CDR3 region is CASSLWGDRASNSPLHF. CDR3 DNA sequence: TGTGCCAGCAGTTTATGGGGGGACAGGGCGAGTAATTCACCCCTCCACTTT.

V gene TRBV5-1 combines with J gene TRBJ1-2; tentative D call: TRBD1 (6 bases). CDR3 length: 16 amino acids. Germline assignment: CDR1 SGHRS and CDR2 YFSETQ. V was shortened by 4 bases and J by 8 bases, with 24 bases between the two germline ends. The CDR3 DNA sequence: TGCGCCAGCAGCACGTGGGGTGAGGACAGCCGTTGGGGCTACACCTTC. Encoded protein: CASSTWGEDSRWGYTF.

This clonotype occurred many times. This chain links TRBV12-3 or TRBV12-4 with TRBJ1-2; 9 bases fit TRBD1. CDR3 length equals 14 residues. With V trimmed by 6 bases and J by 8 bases, 10 bases remained unmatched. The CDR3, as DNA: TGTGCCAGCAGCGGGACAGGGCCTACGGAGGGCTACACCTTC. Residues: CASSGTGPTEGYTF.

This clonotype was detected a few times. V and J are TRBV19 and TRBJ2-1; D is unresolved. V was shortened by 5 bases and J by 0 bases, with 14 bases between the two germline ends. Germline CDR1 is LNHDA and CDR2 is SQIVND (reference sequence). This CDR3 has 16 amino acids. CDR3 sequence (DNA): TGTGCCAGTAGTCCCAATTGGAAGAGCTCCTACAATGAGCAGTTCTTC. Amino acid sequence: CASSPNWKSSYNEQFF.

This chain uses TRBV5-1 with TRBJ1-3; D is undetermined. Germline-derived CDR1 and CDR2 are SGHRS and YFSETQ. V lost 0 bases to trimming and J lost 0 bases, with 10 bases between them. The CDR3 is made up of 16 amino acids. The CDR3: CASSLVDSSSGNTIYF. CDR3 nucleotides: TGCGCCAGCAGCTTGGTCGACTCGAGCTCTGGAAACACCATATATTTT.

This clonotype has more than one count but fewer than ten. This chain joins TRBV6-5 and TRBJ2-1; D not resolved. The CDR3 is made up of 11 amino acids. From germline, CDR1 is MNHEY and CDR2 SVGAGI. V shed 4 bases and J shed 9 bases, with 7 bases lying between them. CDR3: CASSSVFEQFF. The CDR3 DNA sequence: TGTGCCAGCAGTTCGGTATTTGAGCAGTTCTTC.

The chain has TRBV4-1 and TRBJ1-6, with TRBD1 matching over 8 bases. Germline V gene data show CDR1 as MGHRA and CDR2 as YSYEKL. The CDR3 has 18 residues. The V segment lost 0 bases and the J segment 7 bases; nucleotides outside the gene matches: 11. DNA for the CDR3: TGCGCCAGCAGCCAAGAGAAGCAGGGGGCTTTACCAAATTCACCCCTCCACTTT. The encoded protein is CASSQEKQGALPNSPLHF.

At least ten counts were recorded for this clonotype. At one end the junction does not follow the germline gene, possibly because of a read error. The J gene is TRBJ1-2, the V gene TRBV7-9; TRBD1 matches at 7 bases. This CDR3 has 14 amino acids. Germline V gene lookup returns CDR1 SEHNR and CDR2 FQNEAQ (reference sequence). The CDR3 nucleotides read TGTGCCAGCAGTTTAGTCGGGACAGCCTATGGCTACACCTTC. Protein sequence: CASSLVGTAYGYTF.

The gene calls are TRBV27 and TRBJ2-7, with 7 positions matching TRBD2. The CDR3 sequence is 14 residues long. J lost 0 bases, V lost 9 bases, and 8 bases had no gene match. Germline CDR1 is MNHEY and CDR2 is SMNVEV (reference sequence). The CDR3 is CASGEGRSSYEQYF. CDR3 DNA sequence: TGTGCCAGTGGGGAGGGCAGGAGCTCCTACGAGCAGTACTTC.